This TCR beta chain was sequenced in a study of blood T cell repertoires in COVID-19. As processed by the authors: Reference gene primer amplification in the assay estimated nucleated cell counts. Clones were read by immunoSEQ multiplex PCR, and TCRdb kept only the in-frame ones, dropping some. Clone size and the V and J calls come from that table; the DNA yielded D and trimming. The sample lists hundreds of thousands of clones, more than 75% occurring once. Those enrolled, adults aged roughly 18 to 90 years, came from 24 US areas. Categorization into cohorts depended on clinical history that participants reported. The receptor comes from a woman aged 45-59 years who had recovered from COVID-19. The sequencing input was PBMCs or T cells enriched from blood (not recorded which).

CDR3 in DNA: TGCGCCAGCAGCCAGGTCACAGGGGGGAGCTCCTATAATTCACCCCTCCACTTT. It specifies CASSQVTGGSSYNSPLHF. This chain links TRBV4-3 with TRBJ1-6; 8 bases are a match to TRBD1. The germline V gene encodes CDR1 LGHNA and CDR2 YSLEER. V dropped 3 bases and J dropped 0; count of bases not matched to a gene: 7. CDR3 length: 18 residues.